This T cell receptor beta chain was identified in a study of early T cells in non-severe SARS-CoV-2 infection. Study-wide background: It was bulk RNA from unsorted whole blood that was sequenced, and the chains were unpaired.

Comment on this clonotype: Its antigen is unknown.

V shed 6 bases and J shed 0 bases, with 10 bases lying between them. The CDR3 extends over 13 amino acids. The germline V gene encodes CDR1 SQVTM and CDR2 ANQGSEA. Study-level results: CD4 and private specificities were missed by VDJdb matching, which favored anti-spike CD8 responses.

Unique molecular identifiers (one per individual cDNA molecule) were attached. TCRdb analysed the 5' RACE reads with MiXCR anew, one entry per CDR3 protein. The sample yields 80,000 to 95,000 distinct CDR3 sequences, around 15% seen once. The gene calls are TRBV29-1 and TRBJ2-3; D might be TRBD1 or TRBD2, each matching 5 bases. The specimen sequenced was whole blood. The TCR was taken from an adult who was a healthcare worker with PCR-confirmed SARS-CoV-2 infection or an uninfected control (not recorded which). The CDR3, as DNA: TGCAGCGTCCGGGACGGTAGCACAGATACGCAGTATTTT. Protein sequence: CSVRDGSTDTQYF.